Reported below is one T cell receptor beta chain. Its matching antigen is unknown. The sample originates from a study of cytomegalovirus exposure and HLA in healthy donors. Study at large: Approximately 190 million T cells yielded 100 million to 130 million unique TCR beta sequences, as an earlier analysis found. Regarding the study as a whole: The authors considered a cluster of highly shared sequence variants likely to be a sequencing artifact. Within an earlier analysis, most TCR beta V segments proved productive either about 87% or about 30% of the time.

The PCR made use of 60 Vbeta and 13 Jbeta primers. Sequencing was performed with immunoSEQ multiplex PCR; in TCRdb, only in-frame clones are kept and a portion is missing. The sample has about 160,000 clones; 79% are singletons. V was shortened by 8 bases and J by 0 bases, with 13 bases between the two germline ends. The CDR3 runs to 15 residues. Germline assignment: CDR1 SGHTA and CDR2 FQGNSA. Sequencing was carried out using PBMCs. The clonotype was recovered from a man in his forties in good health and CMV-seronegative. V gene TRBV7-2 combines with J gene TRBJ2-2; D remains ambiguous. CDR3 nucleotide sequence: TGTGCCAGCTCGGCAAGCGTCGCGAACACCGGGGAGCTGTTTTTT. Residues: CASSASVANTGELFF.